This TCR beta chain is drawn from a study of shared T cell receptors in the human thymus. Assay: immunoSEQ multiplex PCR; the TCRdb copy retains only in-frame clones and omits some. The sample shows hundreds of thousands of clones, approximately 95% of them seen only once. Germline V gives CDR1 SGHKS, CDR2 YYEKEE (reference sequence). The CDR3 extends over 14 amino acids. The V end was cut by 8 bases, the J end by 2 bases, with 11 bases between. The sequenced material came from thymocytes. The chain recombines TRBV5-5 with TRBJ2-6; D possibly corresponds to TRBD2 (6 bases). The TCR originated in a human donor. The CDR3 bases are TGTGCCAGTGGGACTCGCGCTGGGGCCAACGTCCTGACTTTC. It is translated as CASGTRAGANVLTF.